This TCR beta chain derives from a study of long-term antiretroviral therapy in people with HIV. Running of the v3.0 immunoSEQ assay took place at survey level. Method: immunoSEQ multiplex PCR; TCRdb's copy keeps in-frame clones and lacks some. The sample holds tens of thousands of clones, approximately 85% seen once. The sample holds a few counts of this clone. CDR3 size: 16 residues. Germline V gene data show CDR1 as SGHTA and CDR2 as FQGNSA. After removal of 6 bases from V and 6 bases from J, the junction contained 8 bases not matched to a gene. The source is a man aged 35 to 55 with HIV. The J gene is TRBJ2-2, the V gene TRBV7-2, with 12 bases lining up with TRBD2. Sequenced material: unsorted PBMCs, taken 3 years after starting antiretroviral therapy. CDR3: CASSFGLAGRPGELFF. The CDR3 DNA reads as TGTGCCAGCAGTTTTGGACTAGCGGGAAGGCCCGGGGAGCTGTTTTTT.